The entry below gives a single TCR beta chain sequence along with its context. Its antigen is unidentified. Using immunoSEQ multiplex PCR, the repertoire was profiled, and TCRdb retains in-frame clones only, with some absent. The repertoire consists of about 980,000 clones, with approximately 80% occurring once and the leading ten covering over 1.3%. Subsets obtained from CD4+ cells comprised CD45RA+ naive and CD45RA-negative memory cells. This sample stems from a study of shared clonotypes between healthy human individuals. Study as a whole: The people who gave samples were two women and a few men aged 18 to 49. Study results and limitations: Generally, estimated richness proved larger in naive subsets than it did in memory subsets.

Germline CDR1 is LNHDA and CDR2 is SQIVND (reference sequence). Trimming left V 0 bases short and J 6 bases short, with 15 bases between. CDR3 length: 16 residues. This TCR was recovered from a man aged 18 to 30 in good health. The chain couples TRBV19 to TRBJ1-5, with D possibly TRBD1 on 5 matching bases. The material sequenced was memory CD4+ T cells sorted from blood. The subset is: CD45RA-negative fraction. As DNA, the CDR3 is TGTGCCAGTAGTATAGATGGATCCCTTAGGGGTCAGCCCCAGCATTTT. As protein: CASSIDGSLRGQPQHF.